This passage covers 17 T cell receptor beta chains from one sample sequenced in a study of OX40 agonist ivuxolimab in advanced cancers. The library was made by the immunoSEQ multiplex PCR assay. In TCRdb, the immuneACCESS table is reduced to in-frame sequences with V and J assigned. These tables do not hold every clone; where another copy was compared, an unresolved V gene accounts for under half, and the others remain unexplained. Recorded for this sample are about 120,000 clones; around 91% of them occurred a single time. The ten largest account for under 0.7% of the sample. This material consisted of CD4+ or CD8+ T cells sorted from blood, taken in a trial of the OX40 agonist ivuxolimab. Every receptor here comes from an adult with an advanced solid tumor such as melanoma, head and neck, liver or kidney cancer.

This chain connects TRBV4-2 to TRBJ2-1, with TRBD1 as a possible D gene (5 bases). Germline V CDR1 and CDR2: LGHNA, YNFKEQ. This CDR3 contains 16 residues. Trimming removed 0 bases from V and 5 bases from J, with 14 bases in between. CDR3 in amino acids: CASSQEVSGRDNEQFF. The DNA of the CDR3 is TGTGCCAGCAGCCAAGAAGTGTCGGGCAGGGACAATGAGCAGTTCTTC.

V is TRBV27 and J is TRBJ2-7; D perhaps matches TRBD2 (6 bases). Germline lookup yields CDR1 MNHEY and CDR2 SMNVEV (reference sequence). The V end lost 5 bases, the J end lost 0 bases, and 17 bases lay between the germline ends. The CDR3 sequence is 16 residues long. The CDR3 coding sequence is TGTGCCAGCAGTCCCCGGGGGACCCAACACTCCTACGAGCAGTACTTC. Translating gives CASSPRGTQHSYEQYF.

The chain has TRBV7-8 and TRBJ2-5, with 10 nucleotides matching TRBD1. Looked up from germline, CDR1 is SGHVS and CDR2 is FQNEAQ. The CDR3 is made up of 15 amino acids. Germline trimming cut 5 bases from V and 3 bases from J; bases unmatched to any gene: 6. DNA of the CDR3: TGTGCCAGCAGCCAAAGACAGGGGGCCAAAGAGACCCAGTACTTC. Translation: CASSQRQGAKETQYF.

This clone was found once. This sequence joins TRBV28 and TRBJ2-4; 8 bases are a match to TRBD1. After removal of 3 bases from V and 0 bases from J, the junction contained 7 bases not matched to a gene. Germline CDR1 reads MDHEN; CDR2 reads SYDVKM. The CDR3 has 17 residues. The CDR3 DNA follows: TGTGCCAGCAGTTTGTCCCAGGGGGCGCTAGCCAAAAACATTCAGTACTTC. This codes for CASSLSQGALAKNIQYF.

V is TRBV7-2 and J is TRBJ2-1; 13 bases map to TRBD2. The trim removed 6 bases at V and 0 bases at J, leaving 11 bases unmatched. The germline V gene encodes CDR1 SGHTA and CDR2 FQGNSA. This CDR3 is 19 amino acids long. For the CDR3, the DNA is TGTGCCAGCAGTTACCCCGGGACTAGCGGGGCGGTCTCCTACAATGAGCAGTTCTTC. Protein: CASSYPGTSGAVSYNEQFF.

The chain is built from TRBV7-6 and TRBJ2-5; no reliable D call. Germline CDR1 and CDR2: SGHVS and FNYEAQ. This CDR3 spans 12 amino acids. Trimming stripped 2 bases from V and 5 bases from J, with 6 bases between. The CDR3 loop reads CASSLKGETQYF. CDR3 DNA: TGTGCCAGCAGCTTAAAAGGGGAGACCCAGTACTTC.

The V call is TRBV5-6, the J call TRBJ2-3, with D tentatively TRBD1 or TRBD2 (5 bases each). V was shortened by 3 bases and J by 4 bases, with 9 bases between the two germline ends. Germline V gene sequence: CDR1 SGHDT, CDR2 YYEEEE. The CDR3 runs to 13 residues. The CDR3 loop is CASSSGTSDTQYF. The DNA of the CDR3 is TGTGCCAGCAGCTCTGGGACCTCAGATACGCAGTATTTT.

The chain joins TRBV7-9 to TRBJ2-1; D is undetermined. Trimming cost V 5 bases and J 5 bases, with 4 bases left between them. This CDR3 spans 11 amino acids. Germline V gene lookup returns CDR1 SEHNR and CDR2 FQNEAQ (reference sequence). The CDR3 DNA reads TGTGCCAGCAGCGAGGACAATGAGCAGTTCTTC. Amino acids: CASSEDNEQFF.

The V and J genes are TRBV19 and TRBJ2-5; tentatively, D is TRBD2 (6 bases). The CDR3 has 13 residues. With 3 bases removed from V and 5 bases from J, the gap between germline ends came to 10 bases. Germline V gene sequence: CDR1 LNHDA, CDR2 SQIVND (reference sequence). The CDR3 is CASSMAGLETQYF. CDR3 DNA sequence: TGTGCCAGTAGTATGGCGGGATTGGAGACCCAGTACTTC.

This clone was picked up a small number of times. The rearrangement joins TRBV30 to TRBJ2-5, with D possibly being TRBD1 (5 bases). CDR3 size: 12 residues. The V end lost 0 bases, the J end lost 5 bases, and 7 bases lay between the germline ends. Germline CDR1 and CDR2: GTSNPN and SVGIG (reference sequence). The chain's CDR3 is CAWSVAGETQYF. CDR3 nucleotide sequence: TGTGCCTGGAGTGTGGCAGGGGAGACCCAGTACTTC.

The V gene is TRBV2, the J gene TRBJ1-4; 8 bases agree with TRBD1. This CDR3 has 16 residues. V shed 5 bases and J 4 bases; nucleotides not matched to a gene: 9. Germline lookup yields CDR1 SNHLY and CDR2 FYNNEI. In DNA, the CDR3 is TGTGCCAGCAGTCTCCCGGGACAGGAGGTTAATGAAAAACTGTTTTTT. This sequence encodes CASSLPGQEVNEKLFF. Combining the CDR3 with reference TRBV2 and TRBJ1-4 gives the whole variable domain EPEVTQTPSHQVTQMGQEVILRCVPISNHLYFYWYRQILGQKVEFLVSFYNNEISEKSEIFDDQFSVERPDGSNFTLKIRSTKLEDSAMYFCASSLPGQEVNEKLFFGSGTQLSVL.

This clone occurred a few times. This sequence joins TRBV5-1 and TRBJ1-4; D unclear. Looked up from germline, CDR1 is SGHRS and CDR2 is YFSETQ. V lost 0 bases and J lost 12, with 9 bases in between. This CDR3 has 12 amino acids. CDR3 sequence: CASSLAHEELFF. The CDR3 DNA reads TGCGCCAGCAGCTTGGCTCATGAGGAACTGTTTTTT. The whole variable domain, filled in from reference TRBV5-1 and TRBJ1-4, reads KAGVTQTPRYLIKTRGQQVTLSCSPISGHRSVSWYQQTPGQGLQFLFEYFSETQRNKGNFPGRFSGRQFSNSRSEMNVSTLELGDSALYLCASSLAHEELFFGSGTQLSVL.

Remarks on this clone: Different DNA sequences within this sample yield the same CDR3. The chain carries TRBV7-2 and TRBJ2-3; the D is unclear. CDR3 size: 14 residues. Germline assignment: CDR1 SGHTA and CDR2 FQGNSA. The V end lost 0 bases, the J end lost 6 bases, and 10 bases lay between the germline ends. This CDR3 reads CASSLATGTDTQYF. The CDR3 bases are TGTGCCAGCAGCTTAGCGACTGGAACGGATACGCAGTATTTT.

The V call is TRBV19, the J call TRBJ2-3; 8 positions match TRBD2. Germline assignment: CDR1 LNHDA and CDR2 SQIVND (reference sequence). V was clipped by 10 bases and J by 2 bases; unmatched bases: 11. The CDR3 covers 15 residues. The DNA for the CDR3 is TGTGCCACCCGACGGACTAGCCCCAACACAGATACGCAGTATTTT. This gives the protein CATRRTSPNTDTQYF.

CDR3 sequence reads: CASSLGRAYNEQFF. Here the CDR3 DNA reads TGTGCCAGCAGTTTAGGCAGGGCCTACAATGAGCAGTTCTTC. The chain has TRBV28 and TRBJ2-1, with D maybe TRBD1 (5 bases). Trimming pared 2 bases from V and 2 bases from J, leaving 7 bases between. The CDR3 spans 14 residues. CDR1 is MDHEN, CDR2 SYDVKM, per germline.

This clone was counted many times. The chain employs TRBV7-9 and TRBJ1-2; D gene uncertain. The CDR3 totals 15 residues. V was shortened by 5 bases and J by 5 bases, with 18 bases between the two germline ends. Germline CDR1 reads SEHNR; CDR2 reads FQNEAQ (reference sequence). The chain's CDR3 is CASSKMTPMGYGYTF. CDR3 DNA: TGTGCCAGCAGCAAGATGACCCCGATGGGGTATGGCTACACCTTC.

The chain employs TRBV5-4 and TRBJ1-2; D might be TRBD1 (5 bases). Germline loops: CDR1 SGHNT, CDR2 YYREEE (reference sequence). CDR3 length equals 15 residues. V was trimmed by 0 bases and J by 4 bases, leaving 13 bases between them. The CDR3 here is CASSLVGAVGYGYTF. In DNA form, the CDR3 reads TGTGCCAGCAGCTTGGTTGGGGCGGTTGGCTATGGCTACACCTTC.